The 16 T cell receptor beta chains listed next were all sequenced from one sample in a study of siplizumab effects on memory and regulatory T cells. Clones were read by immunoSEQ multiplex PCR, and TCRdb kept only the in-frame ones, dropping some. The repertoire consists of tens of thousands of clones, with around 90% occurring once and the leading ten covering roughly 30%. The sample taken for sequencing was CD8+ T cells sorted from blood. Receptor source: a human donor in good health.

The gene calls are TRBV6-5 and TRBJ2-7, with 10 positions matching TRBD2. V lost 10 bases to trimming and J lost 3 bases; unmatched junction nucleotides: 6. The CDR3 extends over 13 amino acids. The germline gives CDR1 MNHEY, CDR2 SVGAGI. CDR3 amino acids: CAKLAGRIYEQYF. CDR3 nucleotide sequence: TGTGCCAAACTAGCGGGACGAATCTACGAGCAGTACTTC.

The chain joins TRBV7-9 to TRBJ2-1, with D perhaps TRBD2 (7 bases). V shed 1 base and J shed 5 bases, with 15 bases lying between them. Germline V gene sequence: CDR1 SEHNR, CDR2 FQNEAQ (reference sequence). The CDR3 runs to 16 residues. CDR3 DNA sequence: TGTGCCAGCAGCTTAGATGGGGGGGGCCCCCACAATGAGCAGTTCTTC. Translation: CASSLDGGGPHNEQFF.

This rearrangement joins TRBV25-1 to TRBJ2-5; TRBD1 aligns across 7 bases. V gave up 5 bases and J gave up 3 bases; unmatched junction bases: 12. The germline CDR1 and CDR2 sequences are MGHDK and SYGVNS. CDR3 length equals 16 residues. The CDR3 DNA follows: TGTGCCAGCAGTAGGGGACAGCGCTTTTTTGAAGAGACCCAGTACTTC. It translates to CASSRGQRFFEETQYF. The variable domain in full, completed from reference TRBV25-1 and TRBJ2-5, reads EADIYQTPRYLVIGTGKKITLECSQTMGHDKMYWYQQDPGMELHLIHYSYGVNSTEKGDLSSESTVSRIRTEHFPLTLESARPSHTSQYLCASSRGQRFFEETQYFGPGTRLLVL.

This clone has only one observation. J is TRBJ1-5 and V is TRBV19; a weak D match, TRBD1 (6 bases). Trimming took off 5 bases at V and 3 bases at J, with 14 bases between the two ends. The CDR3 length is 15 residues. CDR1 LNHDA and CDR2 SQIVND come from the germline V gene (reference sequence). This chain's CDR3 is CASSWGTPLNQPQHF. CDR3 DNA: TGTGCCAGTAGTTGGGGGACACCTCTCAATCAGCCCCAGCATTTT.

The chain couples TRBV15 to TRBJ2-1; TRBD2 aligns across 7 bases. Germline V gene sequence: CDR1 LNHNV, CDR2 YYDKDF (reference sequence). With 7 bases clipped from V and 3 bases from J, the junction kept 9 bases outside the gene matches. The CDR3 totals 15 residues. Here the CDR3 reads CATNERRGNYNEQFF. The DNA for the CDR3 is TGTGCCACCAACGAGCGGCGGGGGAACTACAATGAGCAGTTCTTC.

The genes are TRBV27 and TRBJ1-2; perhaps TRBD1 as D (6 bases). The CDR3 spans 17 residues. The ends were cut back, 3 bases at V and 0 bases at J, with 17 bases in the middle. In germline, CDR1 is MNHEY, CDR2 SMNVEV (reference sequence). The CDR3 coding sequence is TGTGCCAGCAGTTTCCTTCCCGGGACAACAACTAACTATGGCTACACCTTC. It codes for CASSFLPGTTTNYGYTF.

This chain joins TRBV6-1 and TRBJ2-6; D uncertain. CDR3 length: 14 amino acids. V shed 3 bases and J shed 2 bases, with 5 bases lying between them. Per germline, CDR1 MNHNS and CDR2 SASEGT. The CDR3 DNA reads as TGTGCCAGCAGTGATTTAGCTGGGGCCAACGTCCTGACTTTC. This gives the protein CASSDLAGANVLTF.

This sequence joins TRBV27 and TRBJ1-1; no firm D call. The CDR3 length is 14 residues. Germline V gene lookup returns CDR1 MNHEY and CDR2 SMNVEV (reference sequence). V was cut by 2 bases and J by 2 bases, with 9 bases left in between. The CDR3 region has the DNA TGTGCCAGCAGTTTAATGTACGGTAACACTGAAGCTTTCTTT. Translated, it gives CASSLMYGNTEAFF.

Here the CDR3 reads CASSIGGSPYEQYF. CDR3 coding DNA: TGTGCCAGTAGTATAGGAGGCAGCCCTTACGAGCAGTACTTC. The chain links TRBV19 to TRBJ2-7; D remains unclear. The CDR3 is made up of 14 amino acids. Looked up from germline, CDR1 is LNHDA and CDR2 is SQIVND (reference sequence). The V and J ends lost 1 base and 4 bases respectively, with 11 bases between them.

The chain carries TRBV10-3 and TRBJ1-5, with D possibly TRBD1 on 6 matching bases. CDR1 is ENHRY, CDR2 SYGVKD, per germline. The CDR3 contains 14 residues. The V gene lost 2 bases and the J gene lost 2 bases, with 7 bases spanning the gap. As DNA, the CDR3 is TGTGCCATCAGTGAGGCAGGGGGCAATCAGCCCCAGCATTTT. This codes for CAISEAGGNQPQHF.

CDR3 bases: TGTGCCAGTAGTATAGATTTGGGCTCTAGCAATCAGCCCCAGCATTTT. Residues: CASSIDLGSSNQPQHF. This chain joins TRBV19 and TRBJ1-5; the D is unclear. Germline CDR1 is LNHDA and CDR2 is SQIVND (reference sequence). V lost 0 bases, J lost 0 bases, and 9 bases lay in between. CDR3 length: 16 amino acids.

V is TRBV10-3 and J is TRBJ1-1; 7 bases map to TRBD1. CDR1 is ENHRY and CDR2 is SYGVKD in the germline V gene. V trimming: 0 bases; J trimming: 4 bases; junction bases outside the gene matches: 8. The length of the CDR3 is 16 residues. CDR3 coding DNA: TGTGCCATCAGTGAGTCAGCCGGGACAGCTACCACTGAAGCTTTCTTT. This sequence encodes CAISESAGTATTEAFF.

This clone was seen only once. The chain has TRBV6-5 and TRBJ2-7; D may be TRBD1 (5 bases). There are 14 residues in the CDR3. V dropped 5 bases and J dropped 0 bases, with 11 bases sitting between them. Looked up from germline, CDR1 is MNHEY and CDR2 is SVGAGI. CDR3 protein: CASSEGHLSYEQYF. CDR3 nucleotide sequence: TGTGCCAGCAGTGAAGGACACCTCTCCTACGAGCAGTACTTC.

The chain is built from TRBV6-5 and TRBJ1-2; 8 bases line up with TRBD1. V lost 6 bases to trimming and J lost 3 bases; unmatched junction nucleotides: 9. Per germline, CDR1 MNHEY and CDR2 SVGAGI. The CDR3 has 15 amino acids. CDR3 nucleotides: TGTGCCAGCAGCCCAAAGGGACAGGAGTACTATGGCTACACCTTC. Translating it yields CASSPKGQEYYGYTF.

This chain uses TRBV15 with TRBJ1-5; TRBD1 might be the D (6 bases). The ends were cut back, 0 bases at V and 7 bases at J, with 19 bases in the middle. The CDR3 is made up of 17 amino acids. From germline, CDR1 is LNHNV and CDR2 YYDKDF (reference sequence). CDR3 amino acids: CATSRDSMTGGWQPQHF. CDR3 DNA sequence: TGTGCCACCAGCAGAGATAGTATGACGGGGGGCTGGCAGCCCCAGCATTTT.

CDR3 sequence reads: CASRQGGETQYF. CDR3 bases: TGTGCCAGTAGACAGGGAGGGGAGACCCAGTACTTC. The chain carries TRBV19 and TRBJ2-5, with D tentatively TRBD2 (7 bases). Germline V gives CDR1 LNHDA, CDR2 SQIVND (reference sequence). CDR3 length equals 12 residues. Between the trimmed V and J ends, which lost 6 bases and 5 bases, there was a span of 10 bases.